Below are 10 T cell receptor beta chains sequenced from a single sample in a study of cytomegalovirus exposure and HLA in healthy donors. The PCR ran on 60 Vbeta and 13 Jbeta primers. TCRdb keeps only in-frame clones here, not all; method: immunoSEQ multiplex PCR. Counted here are 110,000 to 150,000 clones, 82% occurring once; the ten biggest clones make up roughly 3.2%. The specimen was PBMCs. Receptors were obtained from a man younger than 35 in good health and CMV-seropositive.

The V gene is TRBV28, the J gene TRBJ2-7, with TRBD1 matching 7 bases. CDR1 and CDR2 from the germline V gene are MDHEN and SYDVKM. V lost 6 bases to trimming and J lost 5 bases; unmatched junction nucleotides: 10. This CDR3 has 14 amino acids. CDR3 amino acids: CASSPGQGDDEQYF. In nucleotides, the CDR3 is TGTGCCAGCAGCCCCGGGCAGGGGGACGACGAGCAGTACTTC.

The chain combines TRBV18 with TRBJ1-1; 10 nucleotides match TRBD1. Trimming removed 6 bases from V and 4 bases from J; junction bases left unmatched: 5. Germline CDR1 and CDR2: KGHSH and LQKENI. The CDR3 length is 14 residues. Here the CDR3 reads CASSRTGGSTEAFF. CDR3 bases: TGTGCCAGCTCTCGGACAGGGGGTAGCACTGAAGCTTTCTTT.

This clone was picked up a small number of times. CDR3 sequence reads: CASSLAGDSYNEQFF. CDR3 nucleotides: TGTGCCAGCAGCTTGGCAGGTGACTCCTACAATGAGCAGTTCTTC. V and J are TRBV5-4 and TRBJ2-1; D not certain. V lost 0 bases to trimming and J lost 0 bases, with 7 bases between them. This CDR3 region has 15 residues. Germline V gene sequence: CDR1 SGHNT, CDR2 YYREEE (reference sequence).

The chain joins TRBV19 to TRBJ2-1; perhaps TRBD2 as D (5 bases). Germline V CDR1 and CDR2: LNHDA, SQIVND (reference sequence). CDR3 length equals 18 residues. V was pared by 9 bases and J by 7 bases, with 31 bases between. CDR3 nucleotides: TGTGCCAGCACACAAATCTCTCTCGGTAAAGAGACGGGGAATGAGCAGTTCTTC. Protein: CASTQISLGKETGNEQFF.

The chain employs TRBV2 and TRBJ1-6, with a weak D call TRBD1 (5 bases). This CDR3 spans 14 amino acids. Trimming shortened V by 7 bases and J by 5 bases, and 12 bases separated the two germline ends. The germline V gene encodes CDR1 SNHLY and CDR2 FYNNEI. The CDR3 nucleotides are TGTGCCAGCACTTATACGGGGGATAATTCACCCCTCCACTTT. Amino acid sequence: CASTYTGDNSPLHF.

The chain couples TRBV6-4 to TRBJ2-2, with 7 bases fitting TRBD1. Germline values: CDR1 MRHNA, CDR2 SNTAGT. J was trimmed by 2 bases and V by 6 bases; bases with no gene match: 6. There are 15 residues in the CDR3. CDR3 residues: CASSAGTANTGELFF. CDR3 in DNA: TGTGCCAGCAGCGCCGGGACAGCCAACACCGGGGAGCTGTTTTTT.

This chain joins TRBV4-1 and TRBJ2-7; a possible D gene is TRBD1 (5 bases). CDR3 length: 19 amino acids. Per germline, CDR1 MGHRA and CDR2 YSYEKL. Trimming stripped 1 base from V and 2 bases from J, with 24 bases between. The CDR3 DNA reads TGCGCCAGCAGCCAAGGTGGGGCCATGGGGCCCTTGTTCCCCTACGAGCAGTACTTC. This gives the protein CASSQGGAMGPLFPYEQYF.

The gene calls are TRBV19 and TRBJ1-5; D not resolved. There are 15 residues in the CDR3. The V end lost 3 bases, the J end lost 1 base, and 10 bases lay between the germline ends. Germline V lookup: CDR1 LNHDA, CDR2 SQIVND (reference sequence). The CDR3 here is CASSISKVSNQPQHF. The CDR3 region has the DNA TGTGCCAGTAGTATTAGCAAAGTGAGCAATCAGCCCCAGCATTTT.

This clone was counted a few times. This CDR3 is also generated by other DNA sequences in the sample. The chain is built from TRBV6-5 and TRBJ1-2; TRBD1 is a possible D gene (5 bases). Germline assignment: CDR1 MNHEY and CDR2 SVGAGI. This CDR3 has 13 amino acids. V was trimmed by 0 bases and J by 5 bases, leaving 7 bases between them. The CDR3 sequence is CASSYSGGYGYTF. CDR3 DNA sequence: TGTGCCAGCAGTTACTCGGGGGGTTATGGCTACACCTTC.

CDR3 loop: CASSESIRREEDEQFF. For the CDR3, the DNA is TGCGCCAGCAGTGAGTCTATCCGGCGGGAGGAGGATGAGCAGTTCTTC. The chain combines TRBV10-1 with TRBJ2-1; TRBD2 agrees at 8 bases. The CDR3 is 16 residues long. Germline-derived CDR1 and CDR2 are WNHNN and SYGVQD (reference sequence). J lost 8 bases, V lost 0 bases, and 9 bases had no gene match.